This T cell receptor beta chain originates from a study of T-cell memory formation after mild COVID-19. Study summary: Each donor largely had its own TCR clusters.

This clonotype turned up a few times. Its antigen is not identified. The CDR3 consists of 13 residues. Germline-derived CDR1 and CDR2 are SGHAT and FQNNGV. The ends were cut back, 0 bases at V and 7 bases at J, with 9 bases in the middle. Study-wide points: CD4+ contracting clones lay mainly in CM and EM, CD8+ ones in EMRA.

TCRdb re-derived calls from the 5' RACE reads in MiXCR, one entry per CDR3 protein. The table has under 300,000 distinct CDR3 sequences, about a sixth seen once; the top ten hold approximately 3.5%. The sample comprised PBMCs or a T cell subset sorted from them (not recorded which). This sequence was found in a man younger than 30 who had mild COVID-19 (a few samples of this study predate the infection). Cell type and time point are not known. This chain links TRBV11-2 with TRBJ1-1, with D uncertain. CDR3 in amino acids: CASSLDSPFEAFF. CDR3 sequence (DNA): TGTGCCAGCAGCTTAGATTCCCCGTTTGAAGCTTTCTTT.